The next 32 T cell receptor beta chains were all read from a single sample in a study of early T cells in non-severe SARS-CoV-2 infection. TCRdb re-called the 5' RACE reads with MiXCR, one entry per CDR3 protein. The data contain 60,000 or so distinct CDR3 sequences, more than 8.5% of them seen just once; the ten biggest clones take up approximately 15%. The sample consisted of whole blood. Receptors originate from an adult who was a healthcare worker with PCR-confirmed SARS-CoV-2 infection or an uninfected control (not recorded which).

This clonotype occurred many times. This chain links TRBV7-2 with TRBJ2-7; possible D gene TRBD2, 5 bases. With 5 bases removed from V and 2 bases from J, the gap between germline ends came to 16 bases. Per germline, CDR1 SGHTA and CDR2 FQGNSA. This CDR3 spans 15 amino acids. CDR3 sequence reads: CASSEDSGFTYEQYF. The CDR3 DNA follows: TGTGCCAGCAGCGAGGATTCGGGATTTACCTACGAGCAGTACTTC. Full variable domain (remainder filled in from reference TRBV7-2 and TRBJ2-7): GAGVSQSPSNKVTEKGKDVELRCDPISGHTALYWYRQSLGQGLEFLIYFQGNSAPDKSGLPSDRFSAERTGGSVSTLTIQRTQQEDSAVYLCASSEDSGFTYEQYFGPGTRLTVT.

The chain uses TRBV9 and TRBJ1-1; no reliable D call. The CDR3 totals 12 residues. CDR1 is SGDLS, CDR2 YYNGEE, per germline. V was shortened by 3 bases and J by 6 bases, with 9 bases between the two germline ends. The CDR3 here is CASSGRGSEAFF. Here the CDR3 DNA reads TGTGCCAGCAGCGGTCGCGGCTCTGAAGCTTTCTTT.

This clonotype was seen many times. The chain links TRBV4-3 to TRBJ2-1; no firm D call. V dropped 6 bases and J dropped 2 bases, with 14 bases sitting between them. Per germline, CDR1 LGHNA and CDR2 YSLEER. This CDR3 has 15 residues. DNA for the CDR3: TGCGCCAGCAGACCCTACGTATCCCCCTACAATGAGCAGTTCTTC. As protein: CASRPYVSPYNEQFF.

This clonotype was recorded a few times. This chain links TRBV14 with TRBJ2-1; D is uncertain. The CDR3 contains 15 residues. The V gene's germline CDR1 is SGHDN and CDR2 FVKESK. Trimming took off 1 base at V and 2 bases at J, with 9 bases between the two ends. CDR3 amino acids: CASSQGRWAYNEQFF. For the CDR3, the DNA is TGTGCCAGCAGCCAAGGCAGATGGGCCTACAATGAGCAGTTCTTC.

The chain uses TRBV24-1 and TRBJ2-2; D may be TRBD1 (6 bases). CDR3 size: 16 residues. V was shortened by 3 bases and J by 1 base, with 11 bases between the two germline ends. CDR1 and CDR2 from the germline V gene are KGHDR and SFDVKD. CDR3 DNA: TGTGCCACCAGTGATAGCTGGGGGCGGAACACCGGGGAGCTGTTTTTT. Its protein product is CATSDSWGRNTGELFF.

Concerning this clonotype: This may stem from a read error, because a much larger clone lies one nucleotide away. The chain links TRBV7-9 to TRBJ2-5; D possibly matches TRBD1 or TRBD2 (5 bases each). Germline V lookup: CDR1 SEHNR, CDR2 FQNEAQ (reference sequence). The germline V and J ends were trimmed by 6 bases and 0 bases, with 11 bases remaining between them. This CDR3 is 14 amino acids long. The CDR3 DNA is TGTGCCAGCAGACTTGGGACCAACCAAGAGACCCAGTACTTC. It yields the protein CASRLGTNQETQYF.

There are many counts of this clonotype. V and J are TRBV28 and TRBJ1-5, with D unclear. The CDR3 length is 14 residues. With 1 base removed from V and 1 base from J, the gap between germline ends came to 5 bases. CDR1 MDHEN and CDR2 SYDVKM come from the germline V gene. The CDR3 loop is CASSLLDSNQPQHF. The CDR3 nucleotides are TGTGCCAGCAGTTTATTGGACAGCAATCAGCCCCAGCATTTT.

The V and J genes are TRBV7-2 and TRBJ2-3; D perhaps matches TRBD2 (5 bases). This CDR3 has 15 residues. V was shortened by 5 bases and J by 6 bases, with 18 bases between the two germline ends. Germline V lookup: CDR1 SGHTA, CDR2 FQGNSA. This chain's CDR3 is CASSPSGFSLDTQYF. The CDR3 nucleotides are TGTGCCAGCAGCCCTTCGGGATTTTCACTTGATACGCAGTATTTT.

The chain couples TRBV6-5 to TRBJ1-1, with a tentative D call TRBD1 (5 bases). Trimming pared 0 bases from V and 7 bases from J, leaving 21 bases between. The CDR3 runs 17 residues. CDR1 and CDR2 (germline): MNHEY, SVGAGI. The DNA for the CDR3 is TGTGCCAGCAGTTACTCTGCAGGGACCAGATTTGGGGGTGAAGCTTTCTTT. Translating gives CASSYSAGTRFGGEAFF.

This clonotype came up a few times. The chain carries TRBV20-1 and TRBJ1-5, with D unresolved. Germline assignment: CDR1 DFQATT and CDR2 SNEGSKA (reference sequence). The CDR3 runs 14 residues. V lost 2 bases and J 3 bases, leaving 11 bases between the germline ends. CDR3 DNA sequence: TGCAGTGCTAGAAAAGGGAATGACAATCAGCCCCAGCATTTT. Encoded protein: CSARKGNDNQPQHF.

This clonotype appeared many times. The chain employs TRBV21-1 and TRBJ2-7; whether TRBD2, the table's D call, matches the DNA was not checked. TRBV21-1 is labeled a pseudogene. This CDR3 is 17 amino acids long. CDR3 coding DNA: TGTGCCAGACCCGGACTAGCGGGGTCAACGAACTCCTACGAGCAGTACTTC. This translates into CARPGLAGSTNSYEQYF.

The chain joins TRBV24-1 to TRBJ1-5, with unresolved D. This CDR3 is built from 16 residues. V was clipped by 2 bases and J by 4 bases, with 14 bases between them. CDR1 and CDR2 from the germline V gene are KGHDR and SFDVKD. The chain's CDR3 is CATSDSGKGGNQPQHF. CDR3 sequence (DNA): TGTGCCACCAGTGATTCTGGGAAAGGCGGAAATCAGCCCCAGCATTTT.

This clonotype was seen a few times. The chain joins TRBV9 to TRBJ2-3; D is unclear. This CDR3 region has 12 residues. V was pared by 0 bases and J by 7 bases, with 6 bases between. Germline V lookup: CDR1 SGDLS, CDR2 YYNGEE. CDR3 region: CASSVEENTQYF. CDR3 DNA: TGTGCCAGCAGCGTAGAGGAGAATACGCAGTATTTT.

The V gene is TRBV29-1, the J gene TRBJ2-5, with no clear D. The germline V gene encodes CDR1 SQVTM and CDR2 ANQGSEA. The V end lost 6 bases, the J end lost 2 bases, and 10 bases lay between the germline ends. This CDR3 spans 12 amino acids. The CDR3 here is CSVGRRQETQYF. DNA of the CDR3: TGCAGCGTCGGACGGAGACAAGAGACCCAGTACTTC. Full variable domain (outside the CDR3, taken from reference TRBV29-1 and TRBJ2-5): SAVISQKPSRDICQRGTSLTIQCQVDSQVTMMFWYRQQPGQSLTLIATANQGSEATYESGFVIDKFPISRPNLTFSTLTVSNMSPEDSSIYLCSVGRRQETQYFGPGTRLLVL.

This clonotype appeared many times. The chain combines TRBV7-8 with TRBJ2-5; 7 nucleotides agree with TRBD2. The germline V gene encodes CDR1 SGHVS and CDR2 FQNEAQ. Unmatched junction bases numbered 9, after V lost 6 bases and J lost 2 bases. There are 15 residues in the CDR3. The CDR3 loop is CASRLGQREQETQYF. The DNA of the CDR3 is TGTGCCAGCAGACTGGGCCAGCGGGAACAAGAGACCCAGTACTTC.

There are many counts of this clonotype. V gene TRBV25-1 combines with J gene TRBJ2-7, with 12 bases matching TRBD1. Germline CDR1 and CDR2: MGHDK and SYGVNS. CDR3 length: 13 amino acids. V lost 6 bases to trimming and J lost 5 bases; unmatched junction nucleotides: 2. CDR3 DNA sequence: TGTGCCAGCAGAGGGACAGGGGGCCACGAGCAGTACTTC. Protein sequence: CASRGTGGHEQYF.

This clonotype came up many times. V is TRBV12-3 or TRBV12-4 and J is TRBJ2-3, with 12 bases fitting TRBD2. This CDR3 is 15 amino acids long. Trimming removed 5 bases from V and 5 bases from J; junction bases left unmatched: 5. The CDR3 nucleotides are TGTGCCAGCAGTCGACCGGGACTAGCGGGAGATACGCAGTATTTT. Protein product: CASSRPGLAGDTQYF.

This clonotype has ten or more counts. The V call is TRBV20-1, the J call TRBJ1-1, with D uncertain. The CDR3 spans 15 residues. V shed 0 bases and J shed 0 bases, with 11 bases lying between them. Germline CDR1 and CDR2: DFQATT and SNEGSKA (reference sequence). CDR3 region: CSARDYGLMNTEAFF. CDR3 in DNA: TGCAGTGCTAGAGATTATGGGCTCATGAACACTGAAGCTTTCTTT.

This clonotype has more than one count but fewer than ten. The rearrangement links TRBV29-1 to TRBJ1-1; D call uncertain. CDR3 length: 11 amino acids. Per the germline V gene, CDR1 is SQVTM and CDR2 is ANQGSEA. The V and J ends lost 4 bases and 8 bases respectively, with 11 bases between them. Written as DNA, the CDR3 is TGCAGCGTTGTGGTGACGGGGGAAGCTTTCTTT. Protein product: CSVVVTGEAFF.

This clonotype has ten or more counts. The rearrangement joins TRBV12-3 or TRBV12-4 to TRBJ2-1, with 8 bases fitting TRBD2. The J segment lost 0 bases and the V segment lost 3 bases, leaving 7 bases of the junction unmatched. The CDR3 runs 17 residues. In nucleotides, the CDR3 is TGTGCCAGCAGTTTGGGGCCGGGAGGGAGCTCCTACAATGAGCAGTTCTTC. It is translated as CASSLGPGGSSYNEQFF.

This clonotype was seen repeatedly, ten times or more. The chain couples TRBV6-6 to TRBJ2-5; 7 positions match TRBD2. Germline V gene data show CDR1 as MNHNY and CDR2 as SVGAGI (reference sequence). Trimming took 6 bases from V and 1 from J; bases not matched to a gene: 5. The CDR3 sequence is 14 residues long. The CDR3 loop reads CASSLSSGQETQYF. The CDR3 region has the DNA TGTGCCAGCAGCCTCTCTAGCGGCCAAGAGACCCAGTACTTC.

This clonotype came up a few times. The chain employs TRBV20-1 and TRBJ1-5, with TRBD1 matching 8 bases. CDR3 length equals 13 residues. CDR1 is DFQATT and CDR2 is SNEGSKA in the germline V gene (reference sequence). The trim removed 5 bases at V and 7 bases at J, leaving 7 bases unmatched. This chain's CDR3 is CSAWTGSSQPQHF. As DNA, the CDR3 is TGCAGTGCTTGGACAGGGTCAAGCCAGCCCCAGCATTTT.

Only a few counts were recorded for this clonotype. This chain links TRBV12-3 or TRBV12-4 with TRBJ2-4, with 13 positions matching TRBD2. V trimming: 4 bases; J trimming: 16 bases; junction bases outside the gene matches: 13. The CDR3 runs 15 residues. For the CDR3, the DNA is TGTGCCAGCAGTTCGGAAGGACTAGCGGGAGACGGGTTCTACTTC. Its protein is CASSSEGLAGDGFYF.

This clonotype was seen many times. V usage is TRBV24-1 and J usage is TRBJ2-7; TRBD1 is a possible D gene (5 bases). From germline, CDR1 is KGHDR and CDR2 SFDVKD. V was pared by 9 bases and J by 0 bases, with 17 bases between. CDR3 size: 15 residues. The CDR3 DNA sequence: TGTGCCACCTGGTCAGGGCCCCGTTCCTCCTACGAGCAGTACTTC. As protein: CATWSGPRSSYEQYF.

This clonotype has a count of ten or more. CDR3: CASRSLAAPQSYNEQFF. DNA of the CDR3: TGTGCCAGCAGGAGCCTAGCGGCACCCCAATCCTACAATGAGCAGTTCTTC. The chain recombines TRBV28 with TRBJ2-1; TRBD2 aligns across 7 bases. Germline V gene data show CDR1 as MDHEN and CDR2 as SYDVKM. J gave up 1 base and V 6 bases, and 12 bases lay outside the gene matches. There are 17 residues in the CDR3.

This clonotype was seen at least ten times. The gene calls are TRBV28 and TRBJ2-7; possibly TRBD1 or TRBD2 for D (7 bases each). This CDR3 has 15 amino acids. Germline-derived CDR1 and CDR2 are MDHEN and SYDVKM. Trimming shortened V by 1 base and J by 6 bases, and 16 bases separated the two germline ends. CDR3 residues: CASSLSRGGPIEQYF. Written as DNA, the CDR3 is TGTGCCAGCAGTTTATCCAGGGGGGGGCCGATCGAGCAGTACTTC.

Only a few counts were recorded for this clonotype. This chain's CDR3 is CASSFELVEKLFF. CDR3 nucleotides: TGTGCCAGCAGTTTTGAGTTGGTTGAAAAACTGTTTTTT. This chain uses TRBV12-3 or TRBV12-4 with TRBJ1-4; D gene uncertain. There are 13 residues in the CDR3. Trimming shortened V by 3 bases and J by 7 bases, and 9 bases separated the two germline ends.

In its sample, this clonotype was seen many times. The chain has TRBV7-2 and TRBJ1-2; 7 positions agree with TRBD1. The CDR3 is 15 amino acids. Trimming at V came to 0 bases and at J to 4 bases, leaving 5 bases not matched to a gene. In germline, CDR1 is SGHTA, CDR2 FQGNSA. The CDR3 is CASSLARQGSYGYTF. CDR3 DNA sequence: TGTGCCAGCAGCTTAGCAAGACAGGGTTCCTATGGCTACACCTTC.

This clonotype has a handful of counts. The V gene is TRBV11-3, the J gene TRBJ2-1; D remains ambiguous. Germline V gene data show CDR1 as SGHNT and CDR2 as YENEEA. The CDR3 extends over 12 amino acids. V was pared by 8 bases and J by 7 bases, with 12 bases between. Here the CDR3 DNA reads TGTGCCAGCGGCGGTACCAATAATGAGCAGTTCTTC. It codes for CASGGTNNEQFF.

This clonotype came up many times. This chain joins TRBV7-3 and TRBJ2-1; D is ambiguous. Germline V gives CDR1 SGHTA, CDR2 FQGTGA. The CDR3 loop spans 12 amino acids. V shed 1 base and J shed 5 bases, with 3 bases lying between them. As DNA, the CDR3 is TGTGCCAGCAGCTTAATCCACAATGAGCAGTTCTTC. It yields the protein CASSLIHNEQFF.

This clonotype has a count of ten or more. V and J are TRBV5-1 and TRBJ1-6, with a possible D match to TRBD1 (6 bases). The CDR3 loop spans 19 amino acids. Between the trimmed V and J ends, which lost 0 bases and 7 bases, there was a span of 23 bases. Germline assignment: CDR1 SGHRS and CDR2 YFSETQ. In nucleotides, the CDR3 is TGCGCCAGCAGCTTGGTACAGGGTTCCCACCGGGAGCAGAATTCACCCCTCCACTTT. Translating it yields CASSLVQGSHREQNSPLHF.

CDR3 bases: TGTGCCATCCGCGGGGACAGGGGATTGGGGATGAACACTGAAGCTTTCTTT. Protein: CAIRGDRGLGMNTEAFF. V gene TRBV10-3 combines with J gene TRBJ1-1; 10 bases align to TRBD1. With 8 bases clipped from V and 0 bases from J, the junction kept 12 bases outside the gene matches. This CDR3 contains 17 residues. Germline-derived CDR1 and CDR2 are ENHRY and SYGVKD.